Listed below are T cell receptor beta chains from one sample, sequenced in a study of blood T cell repertoires in COVID-19. TCRdb's copy holds only in-frame clones and misses some; the assay was immunoSEQ multiplex PCR. The repertoire holds 250,000 to 300,000 clones, with about 87% as singletons. Sequencing was carried out using peripheral blood. These receptors all come from a woman aged 40 to 49 who had recovered from COVID-19. Each CDR3 is given with its conserved first and last residue. The order of the fields is clone size, J gene, V gene, D gene, CDR3 protein, CDR3 DNA. The D gene is left open where the match is weak. Clone size is stated in some rows and not others, as once, few, many or a class when expanded.

>-|TRBJ1-6|TRBV19|TRBD1
CASSMEGGWGNSPLHF
TGTGCCAGTAGTATGGAAGGGGGCTGGGGTAATTCACCCCTCCACTTT
>-|TRBJ2-3|TRBV5-4|TRBD2
CASSLRLAGGADTQYF
TGTGCCAGCAGCTTAAGACTAGCGGGGGGCGCGGATACGCAGTATTTT
>-|TRBJ2-3|TRBV5-5|-
CASSSDGGFSTDTQYF
TGTGCCAGCAGCTCCGACGGAGGGTTTAGCACAGATACGCAGTATTTT
>-|TRBJ2-1|TRBV7-2|TRBD2
CASSITGGTYNEQFF
TGTGCCAGCAGTATAACCGGGGGGACCTACAATGAGCAGTTCTTC
>once|TRBJ2-1|TRBV24-1|-
CATSYGGDEQFF
TGTGCCACCAGTTACGGCGGGGATGAGCAGTTCTTC
>-|TRBJ1-6|TRBV6-2/TRBV6-3|TRBD1
CASSPQLTGNSPLHF
TGTGCCAGCAGCCCACAGTTGACAGGGAATTCACCCCTCCACTTT
>-|TRBJ1-2|TRBV4-3|-
CASSWGPYGYTF
TGCGCCAGCAGCTGGGGGCCCTATGGCTACACCTTC
>-|TRBJ1-2|TRBV7-2|-
CASSLYLGQTYGYTF
TGTGCCAGCAGCTTATATTTGGGGCAGACTTATGGCTACACCTTC
>-|TRBJ1-2|TRBV30|-
CAWSVTEGGGGYTF
TGTGCCTGGAGTGTAACGGAAGGGGGTGGGGGCTACACCTTC
>-|TRBJ2-1|TRBV10-1|-
CASSEAPPSSSYNEQFF
TGCGCCAGCAGTGAGGCCCCCCCTTCGAGCTCCTACAATGAGCAGTTCTTC
>-|TRBJ1-5|TRBV2|-
CASGGTGYNQPQHF
TGTGCCAGCGGGGGGACTGGCTACAATCAGCCCCAGCATTTT
>-|TRBJ2-2|TRBV7-9|TRBD2
CASSERGGDGELFF
TGTGCCAGCAGCGAGCGGGGGGGGGACGGGGAGCTGTTTTTT
>-|TRBJ2-2|TRBV4-3|-
CASSPDLGGDTTGELFF
TGCGCCAGCAGCCCAGACTTGGGGGGGGACACTACCGGGGAGCTGTTTTTT
>-|TRBJ2-7|TRBV3-1/TRBV3-2|-
CASSQTTVGYEQYF
TGTGCCAGCAGCCAGACGACAGTGGGCTACGAGCAGTACTTC
>-|TRBJ2-3|TRBV25-1|-
CASSDRVTDTQYF
TGTGCCAGCAGTGACAGGGTAACAGATACGCAGTATTTT
>-|TRBJ2-5|TRBV27|TRBD1
CASSPSPGTGGLRAQYF
TGTGCCAGCAGCCCTAGCCCCGGGACAGGGGGCCTTCGGGCCCAGTACTTC
>-|TRBJ1-5|TRBV5-1|TRBD1
CASSLGQGQGQPQHF
TGCGCCAGCAGTCTGGGACAGGGCCAAGGTCAGCCCCAGCATTTT
>-|TRBJ1-6|TRBV5-1|-
CASSSYRDNSPLHF
TGCGCCAGCAGCTCTTACAGGGACAATTCACCCCTCCACTTT
>-|TRBJ2-7|TRBV2|-
CASSEAGAPSSYEQYF
TGTGCCAGCAGTGAAGCGGGGGCTCCGAGCTCCTACGAGCAGTACTTC
>-|TRBJ1-3|TRBV4-3|TRBD1
CASSPQMTGTGNTIYF
TGCGCCAGCAGCCCTCAAATGACAGGGACCGGAAACACCATATATTTT
>-|TRBJ2-1|TRBV7-6|TRBD2
CATTGTSGNNEQFF
TGTGCCACGACCGGGACTAGCGGTAACAATGAGCAGTTCTTC
>-|TRBJ2-3|TRBV5-4|TRBD2
CASSLGASGVDTQYF
TGTGCCAGCAGCTTGGGGGCTAGCGGGGTAGATACGCAGTATTTT
>-|TRBJ1-1|TRBV19|-
CASSIHSPTTEAFF
TGTGCCAGTAGTATACACTCACCCACCACTGAAGCTTTCTTT
>-|TRBJ1-1|TRBV13|-
CASSRIRAEAFF
TGTGCCAGCAGTCGTATACGCGCTGAAGCTTTCTTT
>-|TRBJ2-1|TRBV25-1|-
CASSLNEQFF
TGTGCCAGCAGCCTCAATGAGCAGTTCTTC
>-|TRBJ1-2|TRBV15|TRBD1
CATSRGQGVDYTF
TGTGCCACCAGCAGAGGACAGGGGGTGGACTACACCTTC
>-|TRBJ2-7|TRBV10-2|-
CASSLRQHNYEQYF
TGCGCCAGCAGCTTAAGACAGCACAACTACGAGCAGTACTTC
>few|TRBJ1-5|TRBV4-1|TRBD1
CASSQRRDRVKQPQHF
TGCGCCAGCAGCCAACGCAGGGACAGGGTAAAGCAGCCCCAGCATTTT
>-|TRBJ2-5|TRBV5-6|-
CASSLLSRSLQETQYF
TGTGCCAGCAGCTTGTTGAGTAGATCTCTCCAAGAGACCCAGTACTTC
>-|TRBJ2-5|TRBV7-7|TRBD2
CASSRLASGGHRETQYF
TGTGCCAGCAGCCGCTTGGCTAGCGGGGGCCACCGGGAGACCCAGTACTTC
>-|TRBJ1-2|TRBV6-5|-
CASSYSATENYGYTF
TGTGCCAGCAGTTACTCAGCGACAGAGAACTATGGCTACACCTTC
>-|TRBJ2-7|TRBV25-1|-
CASSAFRDEQYF
TGTGCCAGCAGTGCCTTTCGGGACGAGCAGTACTTC
>-|TRBJ2-1|TRBV11-2|-
CASSLGNNEQFF
TGTGCCAGCAGCTTAGGTAACAATGAGCAGTTCTTC
>-|TRBJ1-1|TRBV23-1|TRBD1
CASSQSPKRGQPEAFF
TGCGCCAGCAGTCAATCACCCAAAAGGGGGCAGCCTGAAGCTTTCTTT
>-|TRBJ2-5|TRBV7-2|-
CASSLGDMNRQETQYF
TGTGCCAGCAGCTTAGGGGACATGAACCGCCAAGAGACCCAGTACTTC
>-|TRBJ2-7|TRBV23-1|TRBD1
CASSQRRTGGLEQYF
TGCGCCAGCAGTCAAAGAAGGACAGGGGGCCTCGAGCAGTACTTC
>once|TRBJ1-1|TRBV5-6|-
CASSLISGPGRAFF
TGTGCCAGCAGCTTAATAAGTGGGCCCGGGAGAGCTTTCTTT
>-|TRBJ1-1|TRBV18|TRBD1
CASSPSQGMNTEAFF
TGTGCCAGCTCACCTTCACAGGGGATGAACACTGAAGCTTTCTTT
>-|TRBJ2-5|TRBV19|-
CASRRTGSVGETQYF
TGTGCCAGTAGACGAACAGGGTCGGTCGGAGAGACCCAGTACTTC
>-|TRBJ1-4|TRBV10-3|TRBD1
CAISGRGRTNEKLFF
TGTGCCATCAGTGGCAGGGGGCGGACTAATGAAAAACTGTTTTTT
>-|TRBJ1-4|TRBV6-5|TRBD1
CASSLDRGGSEKLFF
TGTGCCAGCAGTTTGGACAGGGGGGGGAGTGAAAAACTGTTTTTT
>many|TRBJ1-2|TRBV4-2|-
CASSLGGKEGYTF
TGTGCCAGCAGCCTCGGGGGTAAAGAGGGCTACACCTTC
>-|TRBJ1-2|TRBV2|-
CASSDLPRSNYGYTF
TGTGCCAGCAGTGATCTACCGCGCTCTAACTATGGCTACACCTTC
>-|TRBJ1-4|TRBV25-1|-
CASRGSKGDNEKLFF
TGTGCCAGCAGGGGATCGAAAGGGGATAATGAAAAACTGTTTTTT
>-|TRBJ2-5|TRBV12-3/TRBV12-4|-
CASSLRETQYF
TGTGCCAGCAGTTTACGAGAGACCCAGTACTTC
>-|TRBJ1-5|TRBV6-2/TRBV6-3|TRBD1
CASSHPLHMRPDRGENQPQHF
TGTGCCAGCAGTCACCCGCTTCATATGAGACCGGACAGGGGAGAAAATCAGCCCCAGCATTTT